This paragraph reports one T cell receptor (beta chain). This sample was included in a study of blood T cell repertoires in COVID-19. Study at large: Specimens from acute and convalescent COVID-19 originated in the United States, Italy and Spain. T cells, B-cell-depleted T cells, or PBMCs supplied cDNA or gDNA.

Source study methods: Estimation of nucleated cell counts was performed using reference gene primer amplification. Generated by immunoSEQ multiplex PCR, the TCRdb table keeps only in-frame clones and is missing some. The D gene and trimming were derived from the DNA, and the V and J assignments and clone size from that table. Of under 80,000 clones listed, roughly 75% are singletons. CDR1 is MNHNS, CDR2 SASEGT, per germline. CDR3 length: 17 residues. With 3 bases removed from V and 0 bases from J, the gap between germline ends came to 15 bases. This clonotype was sampled from a human donor in a cohort sampled during active COVID-19. The V call is TRBV6-1, the J call TRBJ1-5; no clear D gene. Sample: peripheral blood. CDR3 DNA sequence: TGTGCCAGCAGTGAGAATGATCGCGGGTATAGCAATCAGCCCCAGCATTTT. It encodes CASSENDRGYSNQPQHF.